The next 31 T cell receptor beta chains were all read from a single sample in a study of cytomegalovirus exposure and HLA in healthy donors. Method: immunoSEQ multiplex PCR; TCRdb's copy keeps in-frame clones and lacks some. The sample consists of roughly 150,000 clones, approximately 86% of them appearing once. Sequenced material: PBMCs. These receptor sequences come from a young man in good health and CMV-seropositive.

CDR3 sequence (DNA): TGTGCCAGCAGTGGGAGGGAGTACGAGACCCAGTACTTC. Translated, it gives CASSGREYETQYF. This chain uses TRBV2 with TRBJ2-5; possibly TRBD2 for D (6 bases). This CDR3 spans 13 amino acids. Trimming pared 4 bases from V and 5 bases from J, leaving 11 bases between. In germline, CDR1 is SNHLY, CDR2 FYNNEI. The whole variable domain, remainder taken from reference TRBV2 and TRBJ2-5, is EPEVTQTPSHQVTQMGQEVILRCVPISNHLYFYWYRQILGQKVEFLVSFYNNEISEKSEIFDDQFSVERPDGSNFTLKIRSTKLEDSAMYFCASSGREYETQYFGPGTRLLVL.

V and J are TRBV7-2 and TRBJ2-1; 8 bases line up with TRBD1. The V segment lost 3 bases and the J segment 7 bases; nucleotides outside the gene matches: 8. Germline CDR1 is SGHTA and CDR2 is FQGNSA. The CDR3 is made up of 15 amino acids. CDR3: CASSFSGTGRNEQFF. The CDR3 region has the DNA TGTGCCAGCAGCTTCTCCGGGACAGGTAGAAATGAGCAGTTCTTC.

This clone occurred a few times. The J gene is TRBJ2-7, the V gene TRBV27, with D hard to call. V lost 6 bases and J lost 0, with 9 bases in between. The CDR3 contains 13 residues. From germline, CDR1 is MNHEY and CDR2 SMNVEV (reference sequence). The CDR3 region has the DNA TGTGCCAGCAGGTCCATGAGCTCCTACGAGCAGTACTTC. This gives the protein CASRSMSSYEQYF.

The chain joins TRBV7-8 to TRBJ1-6; 8 positions agree with TRBD1. The length of the CDR3 is 15 residues. Germline CDR1 SGHVS, CDR2 FQNEAQ. V dropped 5 bases and J dropped 7; count of bases not matched to a gene: 7. The CDR3: CASSVQTGGNSPLHF. DNA for the CDR3: TGTGCCAGCAGCGTCCAAACAGGGGGGAATTCACCCCTCCACTTT.

The chain is built from TRBV29-1 and TRBJ2-3, with D perhaps matching TRBD2 (5 bases). The germline gives CDR1 SQVTM, CDR2 ANQGSEA. Trimming took 5 bases from V and 1 from J, leaving 13 bases between them. CDR3 length equals 14 residues. The CDR3 sequence: CSVTLAAGTDTQYF. Written as DNA, the CDR3 is TGCAGCGTTACGCTAGCAGCAGGCACAGATACGCAGTATTTT.

The chain employs TRBV19 and TRBJ2-5; TRBD1 agrees at 9 bases. Germline V gives CDR1 LNHDA, CDR2 SQIVND (reference sequence). Trimming cost V 4 bases and J 5 bases; bases outside gene matches: 8. This CDR3 spans 15 amino acids. CDR3 DNA: TGTGCCAGTAGTAGGGCAGGGACAGGGAAGGAGACCCAGTACTTC. This encodes CASSRAGTGKETQYF.

The rearrangement uses TRBV6-1 and TRBJ1-2; D might be TRBD1 (6 bases). The CDR3 covers 15 residues. The ends were cut back, 3 bases at V and 7 bases at J, with 18 bases in the middle. Per the germline V gene, CDR1 is MNHNS and CDR2 is SASEGT. The CDR3 here is CASSEPIRGYSGYTF. Here the CDR3 DNA reads TGTGCCAGCAGTGAGCCAATTAGGGGGTACAGTGGCTACACCTTC.

The chain has TRBV18 and TRBJ1-3, with D perhaps matching TRBD1 (5 bases). CDR1 and CDR2 (germline): KGHSH, LQKENI. Between the trimmed V and J ends, which lost 6 bases and 2 bases, there was a span of 11 bases. This CDR3 spans 14 amino acids. The CDR3 nucleotides read TGTGCCAGCTCCTCCGACAGAACTGGAAACACCATATATTTT. It codes for CASSSDRTGNTIYF.

The chain uses TRBV5-4 and TRBJ2-7; 8 bases are a match to TRBD2. Germline assignment: CDR1 SGHNT and CDR2 YYREEE (reference sequence). The CDR3 contains 14 residues. The junction had 5 bases not matched to a gene; V was cut back by 2 bases and J by 4 bases. Here the CDR3 reads CASSFGGGSYEQYF. The CDR3, as DNA: TGTGCCAGCAGCTTTGGCGGGGGGTCTTACGAGCAGTACTTC. The variable domain in full, with the rest retrieved from reference TRBV5-4 and TRBJ2-7, is ETGVTQSPTHLIKTRGQQVTLRCSSQSGHNTVSWYQQALGQGPQFIFQYYREEENGRGNFPPRFSGLQFPNYSSELNVNALELDDSALYLCASSFGGGSYEQYFGPGTRLTVT.

V gene TRBV5-6 combines with J gene TRBJ1-2; possibly TRBD1 for D (5 bases). This CDR3 has 14 residues. V lost 6 bases and J lost 2, with 14 bases in between. CDR1 is SGHDT, CDR2 YYEEEE, per germline. The CDR3 DNA follows: TGTGCCAGCAATACCGCAGGGCACAACTATGGCTACACCTTC. Translated: CASNTAGHNYGYTF. Full variable domain (rest looked up from reference TRBV5-6 and TRBJ1-2): DAGVTQSPTHLIKTRGQQVTLRCSPKSGHDTVSWYQQALGQGPQFIFQYYEEEERQRGNFPDRFSGHQFPNYSSELNVNALLLGDSALYLCASNTAGHNYGYTFGSGTRLTVV.

The chain uses TRBV27 and TRBJ2-5; possibly TRBD2 for D (5 bases). V lost 3 bases, J lost 3 bases, and 11 bases lay in between. This CDR3 spans 14 amino acids. CDR1 is MNHEY and CDR2 is SMNVEV in the germline V gene (reference sequence). CDR3 bases: TGTGCCAGCAGTTTCTTAGGAGGTGAAGAGACCCAGTACTTC. Amino acids: CASSFLGGEETQYF.

This chain uses TRBV27 with TRBJ2-1; D is uncertain. CDR1 is MNHEY, CDR2 SMNVEV, per germline (reference sequence). V was clipped by 6 bases and J by 9 bases, with 21 bases between them. The CDR3 extends over 15 amino acids. CDR3: CASRYHSQPSGEQFF. The CDR3 nucleotides read TGTGCCAGCAGATATCATAGCCAACCTTCGGGTGAGCAGTTCTTC.

The chain is built from TRBV7-8 and TRBJ2-7; 11 nucleotides line up with TRBD1. Germline V CDR1 and CDR2: SGHVS, FQNEAQ. CDR3 length: 16 residues. With V trimmed by 5 bases and J by 7 bases, 13 bases remained unmatched. The CDR3 spells CASSRAMGQGVDEQYF. In DNA, the CDR3 is TGTGCCAGCAGCCGCGCGATGGGACAGGGGGTGGATGAGCAGTACTTC.

The chain joins TRBV7-9 to TRBJ2-3; tentative D call: TRBD1 (6 bases). V was shortened by 5 bases and J by 1 base, with 13 bases between the two germline ends. The length of the CDR3 is 15 residues. The germline V gene encodes CDR1 SEHNR and CDR2 FQNEAQ (reference sequence). In nucleotides, the CDR3 is TGTGCCAGCAGCACACAGGGTTTGGGCACAGATACGCAGTATTTT. Amino acid sequence: CASSTQGLGTDTQYF. The whole variable domain, filled in from reference TRBV7-9 and TRBJ2-3, reads DTGVSQNPRHKITKRGQNVTFRCDPISEHNRLYWYRQTLGQGPEFLTYFQNEAQLEKSRLLSDRFSAERPKGSFSTLEIQRTEQGDSAMYLCASSTQGLGTDTQYFGPGTRLTVL.

The chain uses TRBV5-1 and TRBJ2-7, with 9 bases fitting TRBD1. Germline V gene lookup returns CDR1 SGHRS and CDR2 YFSETQ. The CDR3 extends over 16 amino acids. V dropped 4 bases and J dropped 3; count of bases not matched to a gene: 11. The CDR3: CASSLRTGDMSYEQYF. CDR3 nucleotides: TGCGCCAGCAGCCTAAGGACAGGGGATATGAGCTACGAGCAGTACTTC.

The V gene is TRBV6-5, the J gene TRBJ2-1, with unresolved D. V lost 0 bases and J 5 bases, leaving 5 bases between the germline ends. CDR1 and CDR2 (germline): MNHEY, SVGAGI. This CDR3 is 13 amino acids long. Written as DNA, the CDR3 is TGTGCCAGCAGTTACTCGACAAACAATGAGCAGTTCTTC. It translates to CASSYSTNNEQFF.

The chain has TRBV5-1 and TRBJ1-2, with TRBD1 matching 9 bases. Germline CDR1 and CDR2: SGHRS and YFSETQ. The CDR3 spans 17 residues. The junction had 13 bases not matched to a gene; V was cut back by 3 bases and J by 4 bases. The CDR3 DNA reads as TGCGCCAGCAGCTCAGAACCGGGACAGGGTTTGGGCTATGGCTACACCTTC. This encodes CASSSEPGQGLGYGYTF.

This chain uses TRBV2 with TRBJ2-3; TRBD1 matches at 12 bases. Germline-derived CDR1 and CDR2 are SNHLY and FYNNEI. With 3 bases clipped from V and 4 bases from J, the junction kept 5 bases outside the gene matches. This CDR3 has 16 amino acids. The CDR3 reads CASSDPGTGGADTQYF. The DNA for the CDR3 is TGTGCCAGCAGTGATCCCGGGACAGGGGGCGCAGATACGCAGTATTTT.

This chain joins TRBV4-1 and TRBJ2-7; a weak D match, TRBD2 (5 bases). The germline V and J ends were trimmed by 3 bases and 3 bases, with 9 bases remaining between them. Germline CDR1 MGHRA, CDR2 YSYEKL. The CDR3 is 13 amino acids. DNA for the CDR3: TGCGCCAGCAGCCAGCCCGGGGACTACGAGCAGTACTTC. It yields the protein CASSQPGDYEQYF.

The J gene is TRBJ1-5, the V gene TRBV18, with D unclear. V gave up 2 bases and J gave up 2 bases, with 10 bases separating them. The CDR3 has 15 residues. Germline values: CDR1 KGHSH, CDR2 LQKENI. In DNA, the CDR3 is TGTGCCAGCTCACCATTGGCAGGCCGCAATCAGCCCCAGCATTTT. Translating it yields CASSPLAGRNQPQHF.

The V and J genes are TRBV7-9 and TRBJ2-7; D may be TRBD1 (6 bases). This CDR3 region has 14 residues. The germline V and J ends were trimmed by 3 bases and 7 bases, with 16 bases remaining between them. Germline V gene data show CDR1 as SEHNR and CDR2 as FQNEAQ (reference sequence). The CDR3 loop is CASSLGQGKYEQYF. CDR3 sequence (DNA): TGTGCCAGCAGCTTGGGGCAGGGGAAATATGAGCAGTACTTC.

J is TRBJ1-1 and V is TRBV7-6; 9 bases fit TRBD1. CDR3 length: 20 residues. V dropped 2 bases and J dropped 1; count of bases not matched to a gene: 17. Germline V CDR1 and CDR2: SGHVS, FNYEAQ. The DNA of the CDR3 is TGTGCCAGCAGCTTATCCCCCCTACGTACAGGGGGCCCTTCGAACACTGAAGCTTTCTTT. It encodes CASSLSPLRTGGPSNTEAFF.

The rearrangement links TRBV11-3 to TRBJ2-2, with 7 bases that match TRBD2. The CDR3 runs to 15 residues. The J segment lost 6 bases and the V segment lost 0 bases, leaving 4 bases of the junction unmatched. Germline V gene sequence: CDR1 SGHNT, CDR2 YENEEA. CDR3 DNA sequence: TGTGCCAGCAGCTTAGATGGGCGGGAGTCCGGGGAGCTGTTTTTT. This codes for CASSLDGRESGELFF.

The CDR3 loop reads CASSAGTSGQETQYF. In DNA, the CDR3 is TGTGCCAGCAGCGCCGGGACTAGCGGACAAGAGACCCAGTACTTC. This chain joins TRBV5-4 and TRBJ2-5, with 11 bases matching TRBD2. Germline V CDR1 and CDR2: SGHNT, YYREEE (reference sequence). The CDR3 loop spans 15 amino acids. J was trimmed by 2 bases and V by 4 bases; bases with no gene match: 4.

This clone was seen just once. The rearrangement uses TRBV2 and TRBJ2-1, with 8 bases aligning to TRBD1. The CDR3 runs 13 residues. CDR1 and CDR2 (germline): SNHLY, FYNNEI. V shed 6 bases and J 6 bases; nucleotides not matched to a gene: 4. CDR3: CASRQGVRNEQFF. The CDR3 DNA is TGTGCCAGCAGACAGGGGGTCCGCAATGAGCAGTTCTTC.

This chain uses TRBV9 with TRBJ1-5; D not certain. Trimming pared 3 bases from V and 10 bases from J, leaving 17 bases between. The CDR3 length is 14 residues. Germline loops: CDR1 SGDLS, CDR2 YYNGEE. The CDR3 bases are TGTGCCAGCAGCGCCGCGGCGGACTACTCTCCCCAGCATTTT. Translated, it gives CASSAAADYSPQHF.

The gene calls are TRBV11-2 and TRBJ1-2, with 7 bases matching TRBD1. With V trimmed by 5 bases and J by 2 bases, 14 bases remained unmatched. Germline assignment: CDR1 SGHAT and CDR2 FQNNGV. The CDR3 loop spans 17 amino acids. The CDR3 protein is CASSIRSGTEVNYGYTF. The CDR3 nucleotides read TGTGCCAGCAGCATCCGGTCTGGGACAGAAGTGAACTATGGCTACACCTTC. Supplemented by reference TRBV11-2 and TRBJ1-2, the full variable domain reads EAGVAQSPRYKIIEKRQSVAFWCNPISGHATLYWYQQILGQGPKLLIQFQNNGVVDDSQLPKDRFSAERLKGVDSTLKIQPAKLEDSAVYLCASSIRSGTEVNYGYTFGSGTRLTVV.

The rearrangement joins TRBV2 to TRBJ1-1; perhaps TRBD1 as D (5 bases). Trimming pared 7 bases from V and 2 bases from J, leaving 11 bases between. Germline CDR1 is SNHLY and CDR2 is FYNNEI. The CDR3 totals 13 residues. The CDR3 DNA reads as TGTGCCAGCAAAGCCCAGGGAAACACTGAAGCTTTCTTT. Amino acids: CASKAQGNTEAFF.

The V and J genes are TRBV5-1 and TRBJ2-5; D gene unclear. The V end was cut by 0 bases, the J end by 2 bases, with 8 bases between. This CDR3 contains 14 residues. Germline-derived CDR1 and CDR2 are SGHRS and YFSETQ. CDR3 DNA: TGCGCCAGCAGCTTGGGACATCCACAAGAGACCCAGTACTTC. Translated: CASSLGHPQETQYF.

V is TRBV2 and J is TRBJ2-7; 8 nucleotides agree with TRBD2. V lost 6 bases, J lost 3 bases, and 10 bases stayed unmatched. CDR1 and CDR2 (germline): SNHLY, FYNNEI. This CDR3 has 15 amino acids. CDR3 loop: CASSAFGGGFYEQYF. The CDR3 DNA reads TGTGCCAGCAGCGCCTTCGGGGGGGGGTTCTACGAGCAGTACTTC.

V usage is TRBV27 and J usage is TRBJ2-1; TRBD2 might be the D (6 bases). The ends were cut back, 4 bases at V and 13 bases at J, with 14 bases in the middle. CDR3 size: 12 residues. Germline V CDR1 and CDR2: MNHEY, SMNVEV (reference sequence). CDR3 region: CASSYLGGAQFF. The CDR3 nucleotides read TGTGCCAGCAGTTACTTGGGCGGGGCCCAGTTCTTC.